The next 5 T cell receptor beta chains were all read from a single sample in a study of cytomegalovirus exposure and HLA in healthy donors. PCR was performed using 60 Vbeta and 13 Jbeta primers. Sequencing was performed with immunoSEQ multiplex PCR; in TCRdb, only in-frame clones are kept and a portion is missing. The repertoire holds more than 150,000 clones, with more than 85% as singletons. Input material: PBMCs. These receptors all stem from a girl less than two years old in good health and CMV-seronegative.

J is TRBJ1-1 and V is TRBV5-5; D gene ambiguous. Germline V gene sequence: CDR1 SGHKS, CDR2 YYEKEE (reference sequence). V lost 2 bases to trimming and J lost 1 base, with 9 bases between them. The CDR3 consists of 14 residues. The CDR3, as DNA: TGTGCCAGCAGCTTACCCCCGGGGAACACTGAAGCTTTCTTT. This translates into CASSLPPGNTEAFF. Looking up the rest from reference TRBV5-5 and TRBJ1-1 gives the full variable domain: DAGVTQSPTHLIKTRGQQVTLRCSPISGHKSVSWYQQVLGQGPQFIFQYYEKEERGRGNFPDRFSARQFPNYSSELNVNALLLGDSALYLCASSLPPGNTEAFFGQGTRLTVV.

This clone has just one count. The rearrangement links TRBV9 to TRBJ1-1, with TRBD1 matching 9 bases. The CDR3 extends over 16 amino acids. V dropped 2 bases and J dropped 1; count of bases not matched to a gene: 6. Germline V gene lookup returns CDR1 SGDLS and CDR2 YYNGEE. The CDR3 nucleotides read TGTGCCAGCAGCGTGACAGGGGGTGGGGAGAACACTGAAGCTTTCTTT. It is translated as CASSVTGGGENTEAFF.

This chain connects TRBV4-1 to TRBJ2-7; the D is unclear. The CDR3 length is 14 residues. Germline lookup yields CDR1 MGHRA and CDR2 YSYEKL. The ends were cut back, 1 base at V and 0 bases at J, with 7 bases in the middle. This CDR3 is CASSQVTASYEQYF. In nucleotides, the CDR3 is TGCGCCAGCAGCCAAGTAACTGCCTCCTACGAGCAGTACTTC.

The chain employs TRBV4-1 and TRBJ2-1; 7 nucleotides agree with TRBD2. The CDR3 runs 16 residues. The V gene's germline CDR1 is MGHRA and CDR2 YSYEKL. V lost 1 base to trimming and J lost 3 bases; unmatched junction nucleotides: 6. CDR3 sequence (DNA): TGCGCCAGCAGCCAAGCGAGCGGGGCCAGCTACAATGAGCAGTTCTTC. Protein: CASSQASGASYNEQFF.

The genes are TRBV29-1 and TRBJ1-1; D gene ambiguous. Germline V CDR1 and CDR2: SQVTM, ANQGSEA. The germline V and J ends were trimmed by 1 base and 1 base, with 4 bases remaining between them. CDR3 size: 12 residues. The CDR3 reads CSVEAGNTEAFF. For the CDR3, the DNA is TGCAGCGTTGAAGCAGGGAACACTGAAGCTTTCTTT.